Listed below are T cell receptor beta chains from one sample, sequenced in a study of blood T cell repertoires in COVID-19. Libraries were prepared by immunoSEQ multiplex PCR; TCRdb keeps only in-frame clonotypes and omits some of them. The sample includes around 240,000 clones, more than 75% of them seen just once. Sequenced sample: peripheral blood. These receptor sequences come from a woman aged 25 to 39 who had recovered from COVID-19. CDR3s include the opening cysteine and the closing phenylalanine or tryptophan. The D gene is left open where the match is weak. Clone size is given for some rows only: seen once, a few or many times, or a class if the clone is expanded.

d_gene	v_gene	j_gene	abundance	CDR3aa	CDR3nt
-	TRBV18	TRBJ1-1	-	CASSPMSDIYTEAFF	TGTGCCAGCTCACCAATGAGTGACATATACACTGAAGCTTTCTTT
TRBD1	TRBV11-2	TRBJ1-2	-	CASSLARTGGEDGYTF	TGTGCCAGCAGCTTAGCGAGGACAGGGGGAGAGGATGGCTACACCTTC
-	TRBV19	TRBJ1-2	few	CASTNPGRGVDGYTF	TGTGCCAGTACCAATCCCGGGAGGGGCGTAGATGGCTACACCTTC
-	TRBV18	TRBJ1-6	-	CASSPRVQTDNSPLHF	TGTGCCAGCTCACCCCGTGTACAGACAGATAATTCACCCCTCCACTTT
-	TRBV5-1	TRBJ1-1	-	CASSFEAGTEAFF	TGCGCCAGCAGCTTTGAGGCGGGCACTGAAGCTTTCTTT
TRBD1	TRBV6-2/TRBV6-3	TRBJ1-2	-	CASSPDRGWYGYTF	TGTGCCAGCAGTCCGGACAGGGGGTGGTATGGCTACACCTTC
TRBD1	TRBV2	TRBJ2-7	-	CASNAQGASYEQYF	TGTGCCAGCAACGCGCAGGGGGCTTCCTACGAGCAGTACTTC
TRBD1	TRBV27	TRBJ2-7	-	CASSLLGQGFYEQYF	TGTGCCAGCAGTTTATTGGGACAGGGGTTCTACGAGCAGTACTTC
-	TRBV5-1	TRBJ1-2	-	CASSLGQSTAYGYTF	TGCGCCAGCAGCCTCGGACAGAGCACTGCCTATGGCTACACCTTC
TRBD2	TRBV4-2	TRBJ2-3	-	CASSQEGTSYTDTQYF	TGTGCCAGCAGCCAAGAAGGGACTAGCTACACAGATACGCAGTATTTT
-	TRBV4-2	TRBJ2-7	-	CASSQDLGLNYEQYF	TGTGCCAGCAGCCAGGACCTAGGACTAAACTACGAGCAGTACTTC
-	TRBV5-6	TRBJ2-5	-	CASSLDRQETQYF	TGTGCCAGCAGCCTCGACAGGCAAGAGACCCAGTACTTC
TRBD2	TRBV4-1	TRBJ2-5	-	CASSQDLLAGGGETQYF	TGCGCCAGCAGCCAAGATCTCCTAGCGGGGGGAGGAGAGACCCAGTACTTC
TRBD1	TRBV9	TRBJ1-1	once	CASSEGAGLNTEAFF	TGTGCCAGCAGCGAGGGGGCCGGGCTGAACACTGAAGCTTTCTTT
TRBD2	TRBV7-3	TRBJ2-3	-	CASSLDQRGSTDTQYF	TGTGCCAGCAGCTTAGACCAGCGGGGGAGCACAGATACGCAGTATTTT
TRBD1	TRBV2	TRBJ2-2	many	CASSGQGAGELFF	TGTGCCAGCAGTGGACAGGGGGCCGGGGAGCTGTTTTTT
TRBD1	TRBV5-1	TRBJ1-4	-	CASSLAGQHEKLFF	TGCGCCAGCAGCTTGGCGGGACAGCATGAAAAACTGTTTTTT
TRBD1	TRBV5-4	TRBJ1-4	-	CASGVQGAGEKLFF	TGTGCCAGCGGCGTACAGGGGGCAGGGGAAAAACTGTTTTTT
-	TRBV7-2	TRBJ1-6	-	CASSLEQGLSSPLHF	TGTGCCAGCAGCTTAGAGCAGGGGTTGAGCTCACCCCTCCACTTT
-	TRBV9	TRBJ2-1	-	CASSAYTLDTNEQFF	TGTGCCAGCAGCGCATACACACTAGATACCAATGAGCAGTTCTTC
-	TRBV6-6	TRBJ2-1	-	CASSPQGQFREQFF	TGTGCCAGCAGCCCACAGGGACAATTCCGAGAGCAGTTCTTC
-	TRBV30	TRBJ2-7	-	CAWKGQLISYEQYF	TGTGCCTGGAAAGGACAGCTAATCTCCTACGAGCAGTACTTC
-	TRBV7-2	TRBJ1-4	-	CASSLAVGAGEKLFF	TGTGCCAGCAGCTTAGCGGTGGGGGCTGGTGAAAAACTGTTTTTT
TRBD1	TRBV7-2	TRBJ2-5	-	CASSLDGRGQETQYF	TGTGCCAGCAGCTTAGATGGCAGGGGGCAAGAGACCCAGTACTTC
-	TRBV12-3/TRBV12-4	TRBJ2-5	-	CASSPSRGETQYF	TGTGCCAGCAGCCCCTCTAGGGGGGAGACCCAGTACTTC
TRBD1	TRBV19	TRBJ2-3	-	CASSTRGQGWLDTQYF	TGTGCCAGTAGTACCAGGGGACAGGGTTGGCTAGATACGCAGTATTTT
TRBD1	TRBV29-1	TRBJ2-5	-	CSGKQGTETQYF	TGCAGCGGGAAACAGGGGACCGAGACCCAGTACTTC
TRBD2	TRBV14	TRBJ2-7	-	CASSQRGGLGHRSYEQYF	TGTGCCAGCAGCCAACGGGGGGGCCTAGGTCATCGATCCTACGAGCAGTACTTC
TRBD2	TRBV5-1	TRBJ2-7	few	CASSRGTSEGYEQYF	TGCGCCAGCAGCAGGGGGACTAGCGAGGGCTACGAGCAGTACTTC
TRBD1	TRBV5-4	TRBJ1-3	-	CASSKYRGLDTIYF	TGTGCCAGCAGCAAATACAGGGGCCTGGACACCATATATTTT
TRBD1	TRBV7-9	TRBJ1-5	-	CASSRTGQGLNQPQHF	TGTGCCAGCAGCCGGACTGGACAGGGACTGAATCAGCCCCAGCATTTT
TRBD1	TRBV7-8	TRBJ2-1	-	CASSSRQGVFYNEQFF	TGTGCCAGCAGCTCCAGACAGGGAGTATTCTACAATGAGCAGTTCTTC
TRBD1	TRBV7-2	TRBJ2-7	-	CASSLADRGYEQYF	TGTGCCAGCAGCTTAGCGGACAGGGGCTACGAGCAGTACTTC
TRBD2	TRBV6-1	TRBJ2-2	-	CASSERVTSGDPTGELFF	TGTGCCAGCAGTGAAAGGGTGACTAGCGGGGACCCCACCGGGGAGCTGTTTTTT
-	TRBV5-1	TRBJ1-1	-	CASSIRTANTEAFF	TGCGCCAGCAGCATACGGACAGCTAACACTGAAGCTTTCTTT
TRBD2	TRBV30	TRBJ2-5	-	CAWSVGTSGGYQETQYF	TGTGCCTGGAGTGTCGGGACTAGCGGGGGGTACCAAGAGACCCAGTACTTC
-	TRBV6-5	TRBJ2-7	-	CASSYLLEQYF	TGTGCCAGCAGTTACCTACTCGAGCAGTACTTC
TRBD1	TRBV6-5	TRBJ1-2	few	CASSSARQGVVGYTF	TGTGCCAGCAGCTCCGCCCGCCAGGGGGTAGTTGGCTACACCTTC
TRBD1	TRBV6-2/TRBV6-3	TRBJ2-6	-	CASSYPPDRGVSGANVLTF	TGTGCCAGCAGTTACCCCCCGGACAGGGGAGTTTCTGGGGCCAACGTCCTGACTTTC
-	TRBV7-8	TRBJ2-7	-	CASRSTGNHEQYF	TGTGCCAGCAGGTCAACAGGGAACCACGAGCAGTACTTC
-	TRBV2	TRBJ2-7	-	CASTLAPGQIYEQYF	TGTGCCAGCACCCTTGCCCCTGGACAGATCTACGAGCAGTACTTC
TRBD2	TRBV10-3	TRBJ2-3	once	CAIRERGARDRTDTQYF	TGTGCCATCAGAGAGCGGGGGGCCCGGGATCGCACAGATACGCAGTATTTT